These 3 T cell receptor beta chains originate from one sample sequenced in a study of T cell responses to AZD1222 COVID-19 vaccine. Generated by immunoSEQ multiplex PCR, the TCRdb table keeps only in-frame clones and is missing some. The table records around 190,000 clones, just over 85% of them present only once. Sequences were derived from peripheral blood, sampled on day 0 of AZD1222 vaccination. These receptors came from an adult in good health.

The gene calls are TRBV24-1 and TRBJ2-4, with D possibly being TRBD1 (6 bases). The CDR3 totals 15 residues. The V end lost 3 bases, the J end lost 1 base, and 9 bases lay between the germline ends. Germline loops: CDR1 KGHDR, CDR2 SFDVKD. CDR3 DNA: TGTGCCACCAGTGATCGCCAGGGGGCCAAAAACATTCAGTACTTC. The encoded protein is CATSDRQGAKNIQYF.

This clone is a singleton in its sample. The J gene is TRBJ2-7, the V gene TRBV13; TRBD1 aligns across 7 bases. From germline, CDR1 is PRHDT and CDR2 FYEKMQ (reference sequence). J was trimmed by 2 bases and V by 5 bases; bases with no gene match: 0. The CDR3 is 12 amino acids. CDR3 in DNA: TGTGCCAGCAGCGGGACAGCCTACGAGCAGTACTTC. Translation gives CASSGTAYEQYF.

The rearrangement joins TRBV7-9 to TRBJ2-2; 10 bases are shared with TRBD1. The CDR3 sequence is 16 residues long. Per germline, CDR1 SEHNR and CDR2 FQNEAQ (reference sequence). Trimming took 5 bases from V and 5 from J; bases not matched to a gene: 8. DNA for the CDR3: TGTGCCAGCAGCAGACAGGGGGCTTGGAGGACCGGGGAGCTGTTTTTT. Translating it yields CASSRQGAWRTGELFF.